Presented here are 6 T cell receptor beta chains from one specimen sequenced in a study of CD8 T cells in ankylosing spondylitis (dated by TCRdb to about 2017). Libraries were constructed by 5' RACE. The sequencer was an Illumina HiSeq 2500. The public reads were run again by TCRdb, first through fastp at Q25 and then through MiXCR, and only productive beta chains were kept. Records with the same CDR3 protein are collapsed into one entry carrying the most frequent genes and DNA. This sample holds hundreds of thousands of distinct CDR3 sequences; approximately 20% were observed only once. In total, the top ten clones hold roughly 13% of the sample. Sequenced: blood, either unsorted or a sorted T cell fraction (not recorded which). These receptors originate from a male donor with ankylosing spondylitis or in good health (not recorded which).

A few counts support this clonotype. This chain joins TRBV7-8 and TRBJ2-1; D is perhaps TRBD1 (5 bases). V lost 5 bases and J 2 bases, leaving 13 bases between the germline ends. Germline CDR1 is SGHVS and CDR2 is FQNEAQ. The CDR3 loop spans 15 amino acids. CDR3 amino acids: CASSPRLTAYNEQFF. CDR3 DNA: TGTGCCAGCAGCCCACGGCTGACAGCCTACAATGAGCAGTTCTTC.

The sample holds a few counts of this clonotype. This rearrangement joins TRBV20-1 to TRBJ1-2; 7 bases are a match to TRBD1. Looked up from germline, CDR1 is DFQATT and CDR2 is SNEGSKA (reference sequence). The CDR3 is 14 amino acids. V gave up 6 bases and J gave up 3 bases; unmatched junction bases: 10. As DNA, the CDR3 is TGCAGTGCCCCCGTCGGAGGGGGCGACTATGGCTACACCTTC. Encoded protein: CSAPVGGGDYGYTF.

This clonotype has a handful of counts. The chain links TRBV12-3 or TRBV12-4 to TRBJ2-1; TRBD2 agrees at 12 bases. Trimming removed 5 bases from V and 9 bases from J; junction bases left unmatched: 8. CDR3 length: 15 amino acids. The CDR3 DNA follows: TGTGCCAGCAGTCCGACTAGCGGGGGTCGGGGTGAGCAGTTCTTC. This encodes CASSPTSGGRGEQFF.

The chain employs TRBV7-9 and TRBJ2-1; 9 nucleotides agree with TRBD1. Germline V gene data show CDR1 as SEHNR and CDR2 as FQNEAQ (reference sequence). Trimming removed 5 bases from V and 2 bases from J; junction bases left unmatched: 7. The CDR3 runs to 16 residues. The CDR3 DNA follows: TGTGCCAGCAGCCGGACAGGGGATCGTCCCTACAATGAGCAGTTCTTC. Residues: CASSRTGDRPYNEQFF.

The table lists this clonotype with a few counts. This chain links TRBV11-3 with TRBJ2-5; D is possibly TRBD1 (6 bases). CDR3 length: 15 amino acids. Germline values: CDR1 SGHNT, CDR2 YENEEA. Trimming shortened V by 4 bases and J by 3 bases, and 15 bases separated the two germline ends. CDR3: CASSSRLGTKETQYF. The CDR3 nucleotides are TGTGCCAGCAGCTCCCGACTCGGGACAAAAGAGACCCAGTACTTC.

The chain carries TRBV4-1 and TRBJ2-1; D might be TRBD1 or TRBD2, each matching 5 bases. V lost 3 bases and J 5 bases, leaving 17 bases between the germline ends. The CDR3 length is 16 residues. From germline, CDR1 is MGHRA and CDR2 YSYEKL. Here the CDR3 DNA reads TGCGCCAGCAGCCAGACCCCTGGGGGTGGGAACAATGAGCAGTTCTTC. Protein product: CASSQTPGGGNNEQFF.